The clone carrying this T cell receptor beta chain was seen more than once but under ten times. This sample stems from a study of blood T cell repertoires in COVID-19. Across the whole study: The United States, Italy and Spain were the sources of the acute and convalescent COVID-19 samples.

Clones were sequenced by immunoSEQ multiplex PCR, and TCRdb holds only the in-frame ones, with some missing. The sample holds about 200,000 clones; about 76% are singletons and the top ten take around 6%. CDR1 and CDR2 (germline): SNHLY, FYNNEI. This CDR3 is built from 14 residues. The trim removed 5 bases at V and 4 bases at J, leaving 7 bases unmatched. Sequencing used peripheral blood. This sequence originates from a woman aged 40 to 50 with COVID-19, enrolled during active disease. V is TRBV2 and J is TRBJ1-2, with TRBD1 matching 7 bases. The CDR3: CASSSTGQPYGYTF. For the CDR3, the DNA is TGTGCCAGCAGTTCAACGGGACAGCCCTATGGCTACACCTTC.